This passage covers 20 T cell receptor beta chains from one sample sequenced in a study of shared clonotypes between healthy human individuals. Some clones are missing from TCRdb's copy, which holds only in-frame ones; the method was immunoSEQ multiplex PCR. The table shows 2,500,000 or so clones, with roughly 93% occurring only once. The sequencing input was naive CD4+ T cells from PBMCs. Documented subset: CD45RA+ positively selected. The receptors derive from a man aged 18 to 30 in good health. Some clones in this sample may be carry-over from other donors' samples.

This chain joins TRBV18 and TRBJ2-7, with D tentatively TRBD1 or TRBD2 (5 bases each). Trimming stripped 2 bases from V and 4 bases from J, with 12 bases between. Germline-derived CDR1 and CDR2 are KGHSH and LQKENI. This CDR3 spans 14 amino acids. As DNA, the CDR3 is TGTGCCAGCTCACCATGGGGCGGGCGGTACGAGCAGTACTTC. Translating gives CASSPWGGRYEQYF.

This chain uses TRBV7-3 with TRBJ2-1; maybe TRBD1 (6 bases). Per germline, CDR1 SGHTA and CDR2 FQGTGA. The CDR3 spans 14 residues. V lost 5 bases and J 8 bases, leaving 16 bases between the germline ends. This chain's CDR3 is CASSPNIRGHEQFF. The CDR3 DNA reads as TGTGCCAGCAGCCCAAACATCAGGGGCCATGAGCAGTTCTTC.

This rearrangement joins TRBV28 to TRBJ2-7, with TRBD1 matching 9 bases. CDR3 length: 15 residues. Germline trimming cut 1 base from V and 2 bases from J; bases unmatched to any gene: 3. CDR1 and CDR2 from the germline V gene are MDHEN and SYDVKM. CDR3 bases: TGTGCCAGCAGTTTATTGGGACAGGGACCCTACGAGCAGTACTTC. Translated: CASSLLGQGPYEQYF.

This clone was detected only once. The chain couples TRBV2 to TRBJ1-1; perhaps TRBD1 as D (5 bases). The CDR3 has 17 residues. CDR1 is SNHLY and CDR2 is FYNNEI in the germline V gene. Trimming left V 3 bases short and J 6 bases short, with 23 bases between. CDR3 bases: TGTGCCAGCAGTGATATGGCAGGGCTCGAGTTCGGCGCTGAAGCTTTCTTT. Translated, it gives CASSDMAGLEFGAEAFF.

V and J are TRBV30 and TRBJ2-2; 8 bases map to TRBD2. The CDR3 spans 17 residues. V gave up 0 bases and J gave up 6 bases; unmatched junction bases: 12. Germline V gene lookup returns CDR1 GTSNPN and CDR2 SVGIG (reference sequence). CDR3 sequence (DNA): TGTGCCTGGAGTGTAGGAGCGGCTAGCGGGTCCCCCGGGGAGCTGTTTTTT. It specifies CAWSVGAASGSPGELFF. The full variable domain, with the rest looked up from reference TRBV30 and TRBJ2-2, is SQTIHQWPATLVQPVGSPLSLECTVEGTSNPNLYWYRQAAGRGLQLLFYSVGIGQISSEVPQNLSASRPQDRQFILSSKKLLLSDSGFYLCAWSVGAASGSPGELFFGEGSRLTVL.

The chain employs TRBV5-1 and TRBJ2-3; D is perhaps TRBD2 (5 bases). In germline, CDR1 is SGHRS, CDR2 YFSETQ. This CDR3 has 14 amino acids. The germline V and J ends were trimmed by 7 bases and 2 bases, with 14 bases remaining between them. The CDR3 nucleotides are TGCGCCAGCGTCTCCGCCGGGGTCACAGATACGCAGTATTTT. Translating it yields CASVSAGVTDTQYF.

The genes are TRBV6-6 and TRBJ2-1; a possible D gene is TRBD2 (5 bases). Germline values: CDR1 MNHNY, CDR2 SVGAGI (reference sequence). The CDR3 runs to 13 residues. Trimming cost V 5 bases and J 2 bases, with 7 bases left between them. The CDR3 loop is CASSRGTYNEQFF. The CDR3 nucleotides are TGTGCCAGCAGTCGGGGAACCTACAATGAGCAGTTCTTC.

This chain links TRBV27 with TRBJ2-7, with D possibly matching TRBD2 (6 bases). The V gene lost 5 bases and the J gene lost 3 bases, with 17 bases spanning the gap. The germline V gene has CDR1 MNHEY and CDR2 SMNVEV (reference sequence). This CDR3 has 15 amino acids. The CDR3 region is CASSLLPGSGYEQYF. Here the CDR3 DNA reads TGTGCCAGCAGTCTCCTCCCCGGGAGTGGCTACGAGCAGTACTTC.

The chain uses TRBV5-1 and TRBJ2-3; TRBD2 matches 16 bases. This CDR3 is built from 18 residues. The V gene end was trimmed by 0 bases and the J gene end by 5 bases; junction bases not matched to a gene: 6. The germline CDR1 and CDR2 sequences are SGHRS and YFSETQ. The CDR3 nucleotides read TGCGCCAGCAGCTTGGTCGGGACTAGCGGGAGGGGAGGAGATACGCAGTATTTT. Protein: CASSLVGTSGRGGDTQYF.

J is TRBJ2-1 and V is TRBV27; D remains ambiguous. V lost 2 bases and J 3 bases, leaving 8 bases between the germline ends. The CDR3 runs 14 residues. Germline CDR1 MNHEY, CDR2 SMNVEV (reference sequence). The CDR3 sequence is CASSLGSLYNEQFF. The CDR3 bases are TGTGCCAGCAGTTTAGGAAGCCTCTACAATGAGCAGTTCTTC.

The CDR3 nucleotides read TGTGCCAGCATCGATAGGGGGCGCGTGGGCTATGGCTACACCTTC. It translates to CASIDRGRVGYGYTF. The chain recombines TRBV28 with TRBJ1-2, with TRBD1 identical over 7 bases. V was clipped by 7 bases and J by 4 bases; unmatched bases: 12. The CDR3 totals 15 residues. The V gene's germline CDR1 is MDHEN and CDR2 SYDVKM.

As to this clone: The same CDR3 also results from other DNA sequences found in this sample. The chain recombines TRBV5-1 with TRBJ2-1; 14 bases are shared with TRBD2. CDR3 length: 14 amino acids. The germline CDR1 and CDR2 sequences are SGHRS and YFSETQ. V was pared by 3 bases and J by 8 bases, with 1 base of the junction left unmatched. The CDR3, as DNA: TGCGCCAGCAGCTCGGGACTAGCGGGAGATGAGCAGTTCTTC. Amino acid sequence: CASSSGLAGDEQFF.

CDR3 amino acids: CASSPLPSSTEAFF. The CDR3 DNA reads TGTGCCAGCTCACCACTTCCGAGTAGCACTGAAGCTTTCTTT. The rearrangement joins TRBV18 to TRBJ1-1; D is undetermined. Germline V CDR1 and CDR2: KGHSH, LQKENI. This CDR3 spans 14 amino acids. The ends were cut back, 1 base at V and 4 bases at J, with 10 bases in the middle.

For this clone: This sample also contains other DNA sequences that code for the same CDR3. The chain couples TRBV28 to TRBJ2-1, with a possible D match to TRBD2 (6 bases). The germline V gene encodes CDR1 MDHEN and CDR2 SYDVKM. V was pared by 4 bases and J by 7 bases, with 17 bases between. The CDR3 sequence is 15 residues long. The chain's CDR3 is CASSYPGGVQNEQFF. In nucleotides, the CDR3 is TGTGCCAGCAGTTATCCCGGCGGGGTACAGAATGAGCAGTTCTTC.

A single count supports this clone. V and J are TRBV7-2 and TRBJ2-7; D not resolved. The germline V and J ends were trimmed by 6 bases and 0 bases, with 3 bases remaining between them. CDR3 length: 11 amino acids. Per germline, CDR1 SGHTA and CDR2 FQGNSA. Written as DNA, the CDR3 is TGTGCCAGCAGGGACTCCTACGAGCAGTACTTC. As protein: CASRDSYEQYF.

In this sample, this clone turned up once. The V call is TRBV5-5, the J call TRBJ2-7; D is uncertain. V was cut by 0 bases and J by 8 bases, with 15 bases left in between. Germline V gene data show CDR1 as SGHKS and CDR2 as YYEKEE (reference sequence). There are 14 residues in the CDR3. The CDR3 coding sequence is TGTGCCAGCAGCTTGGAATACGTGACGATAAAGCAGTACTTC. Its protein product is CASSLEYVTIKQYF.

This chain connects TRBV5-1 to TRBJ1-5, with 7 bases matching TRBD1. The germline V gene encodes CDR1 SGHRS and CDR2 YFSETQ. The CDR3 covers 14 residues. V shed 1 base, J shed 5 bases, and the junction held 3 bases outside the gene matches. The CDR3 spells CASSLRQGDQPQHF. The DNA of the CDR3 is TGCGCCAGCAGCTTGCGACAGGGAGATCAGCCCCAGCATTTT.

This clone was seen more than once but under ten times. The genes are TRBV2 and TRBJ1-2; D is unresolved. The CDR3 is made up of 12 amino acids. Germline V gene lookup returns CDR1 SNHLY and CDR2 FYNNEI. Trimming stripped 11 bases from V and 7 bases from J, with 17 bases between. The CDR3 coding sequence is TGTGCCCAGCAAGGTAGTGCTGGTGGCTACACCTTC. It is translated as CAQQGSAGGYTF.

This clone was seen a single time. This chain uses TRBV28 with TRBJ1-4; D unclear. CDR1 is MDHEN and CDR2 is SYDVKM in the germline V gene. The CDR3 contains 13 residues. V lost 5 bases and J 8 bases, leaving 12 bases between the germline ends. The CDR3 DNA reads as TGTGCCAGCAGTCCCGGGTTTGTGGAAAAACTGTTTTTT. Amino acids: CASSPGFVEKLFF.

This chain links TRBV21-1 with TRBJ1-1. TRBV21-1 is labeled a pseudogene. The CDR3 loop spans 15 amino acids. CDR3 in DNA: TGTGCCAGCAGCAAATGGGAAAGGGTGGAGACTGAAGCTTTCTTT. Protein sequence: CASSKWERVETEAFF.